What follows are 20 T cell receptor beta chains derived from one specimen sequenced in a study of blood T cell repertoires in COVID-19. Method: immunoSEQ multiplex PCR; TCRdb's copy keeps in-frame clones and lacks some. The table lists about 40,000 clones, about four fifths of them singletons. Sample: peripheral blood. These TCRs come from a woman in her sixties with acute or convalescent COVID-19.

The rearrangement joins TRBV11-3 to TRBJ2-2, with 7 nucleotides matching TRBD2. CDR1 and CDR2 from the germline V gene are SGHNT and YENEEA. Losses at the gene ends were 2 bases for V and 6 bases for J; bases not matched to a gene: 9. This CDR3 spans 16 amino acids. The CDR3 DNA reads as TGTGCCAGCAGCTTATCGCAAACCGGGGGGTCCGGGGAGCTGTTTTTT. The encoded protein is CASSLSQTGGSGELFF. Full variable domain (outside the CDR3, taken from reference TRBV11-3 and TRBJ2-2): EAGVVQSPRYKIIEKKQPVAFWCNPISGHNTLYWYLQNLGQGPELLIRYENEEAVDDSQLPKDRFSAERLKGVDSTLKIQPAELGDSAVYLCASSLSQTGGSGELFFGEGSRLTVL.

In DNA form, the CDR3 reads TGTGCCAGCAGTGACAGGATTACCTACGAGCAGTACTTC. Its translation is CASSDRITYEQYF. This chain uses TRBV6-1 with TRBJ2-7, with D uncertain. This CDR3 is built from 13 residues. CDR1 and CDR2 (germline): MNHNS, SASEGT. V gave up 3 bases and J gave up 2 bases, with 8 bases separating them.

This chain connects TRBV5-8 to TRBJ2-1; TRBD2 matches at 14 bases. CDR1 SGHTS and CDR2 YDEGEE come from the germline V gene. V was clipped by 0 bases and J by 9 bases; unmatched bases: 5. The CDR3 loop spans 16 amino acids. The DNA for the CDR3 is TGTGCCAGCAGCTTGGGACTAGCGGGAGGGCCGGGTGAGCAGTTCTTC. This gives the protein CASSLGLAGGPGEQFF.

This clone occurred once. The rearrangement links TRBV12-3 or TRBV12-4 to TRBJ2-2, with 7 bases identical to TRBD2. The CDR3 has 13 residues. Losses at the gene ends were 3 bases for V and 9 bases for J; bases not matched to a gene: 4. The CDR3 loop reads CASSFGGSRELFF. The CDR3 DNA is TGTGCCAGCAGTTTCGGCGGGAGCCGGGAGCTGTTTTTT.

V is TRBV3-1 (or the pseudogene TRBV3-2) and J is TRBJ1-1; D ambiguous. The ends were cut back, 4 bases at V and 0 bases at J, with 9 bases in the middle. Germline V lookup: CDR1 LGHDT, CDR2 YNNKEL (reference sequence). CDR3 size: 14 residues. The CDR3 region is CASSLGGMNTEAFF. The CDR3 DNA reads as TGTGCCAGCAGCCTGGGAGGGATGAACACTGAAGCTTTCTTT.

The CDR3, as DNA: TGTGCCAGTAGAAGAGCCGGGGGGGCCGCCGGGTGGAACACTGAAGCTTTCTTT. Translated: CASRRAGGAAGWNTEAFF. The chain uses TRBV19 and TRBJ1-1; possible D gene TRBD1, 6 bases. From germline, CDR1 is LNHDA and CDR2 SQIVND (reference sequence). The CDR3 contains 18 residues. V dropped 6 bases and J dropped 1 base, with 24 bases sitting between them.

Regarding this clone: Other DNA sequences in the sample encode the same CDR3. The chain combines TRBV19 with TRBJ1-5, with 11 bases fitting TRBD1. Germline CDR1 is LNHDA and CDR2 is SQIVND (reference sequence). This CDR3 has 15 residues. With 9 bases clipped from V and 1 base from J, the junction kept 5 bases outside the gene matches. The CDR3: CASRDRGMSNQPQHF. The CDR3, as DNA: TGTGCCAGCCGGGACAGGGGGATGAGCAATCAGCCCCAGCATTTT.

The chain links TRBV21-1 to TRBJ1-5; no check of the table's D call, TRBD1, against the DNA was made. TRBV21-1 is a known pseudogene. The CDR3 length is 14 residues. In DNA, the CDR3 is TGTGCCACCATTGAAGACAGAAATTATCAGCCCCAGCATTTT. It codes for CATIEDRNYQPQHF.

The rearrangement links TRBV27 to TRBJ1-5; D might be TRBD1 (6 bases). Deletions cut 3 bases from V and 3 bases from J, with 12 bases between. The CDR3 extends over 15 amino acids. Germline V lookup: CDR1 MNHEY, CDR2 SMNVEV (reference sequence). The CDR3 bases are TGTGCCAGCAGTTTCAGGGGAGGGAACAATCAGCCCCAGCATTTT. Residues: CASSFRGGNNQPQHF.

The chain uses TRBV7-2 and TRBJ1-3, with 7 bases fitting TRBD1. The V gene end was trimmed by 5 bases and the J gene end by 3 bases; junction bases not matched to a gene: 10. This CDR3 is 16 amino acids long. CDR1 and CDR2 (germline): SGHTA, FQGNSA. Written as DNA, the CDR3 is TGTGCCAGCAGCCGCCCCGGGACAGACTATGGAAACACCATATATTTT. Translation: CASSRPGTDYGNTIYF.

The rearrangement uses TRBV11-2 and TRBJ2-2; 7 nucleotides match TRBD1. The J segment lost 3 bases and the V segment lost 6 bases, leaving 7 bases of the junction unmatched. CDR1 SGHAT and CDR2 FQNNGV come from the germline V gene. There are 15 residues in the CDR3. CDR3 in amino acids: CASRRRQGDTGELFF. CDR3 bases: TGTGCCAGCAGAAGGAGGCAGGGGGACACCGGGGAGCTGTTTTTT. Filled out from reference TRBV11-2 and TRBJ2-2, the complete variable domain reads EAGVAQSPRYKIIEKRQSVAFWCNPISGHATLYWYQQILGQGPKLLIQFQNNGVVDDSQLPKDRFSAERLKGVDSTLKIQPAKLEDSAVYLCASRRRQGDTGELFFGEGSRLTVL.

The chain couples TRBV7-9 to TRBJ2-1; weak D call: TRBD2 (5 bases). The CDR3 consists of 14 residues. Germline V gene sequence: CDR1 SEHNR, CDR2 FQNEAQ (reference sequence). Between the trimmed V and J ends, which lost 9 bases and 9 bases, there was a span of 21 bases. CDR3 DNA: TGTGCCAGTGAGAGTCGGGGTTCCTACTCTGAGCAGTTCTTC. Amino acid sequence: CASESRGSYSEQFF.

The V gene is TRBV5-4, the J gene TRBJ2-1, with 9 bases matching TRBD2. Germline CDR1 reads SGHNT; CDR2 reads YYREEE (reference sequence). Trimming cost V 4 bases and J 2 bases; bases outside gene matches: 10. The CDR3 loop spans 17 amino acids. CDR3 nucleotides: TGTGCCAGCAGCCGGGGGGCTAGCGGGACTGCCTACAATGAGCAGTTCTTC. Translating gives CASSRGASGTAYNEQFF.

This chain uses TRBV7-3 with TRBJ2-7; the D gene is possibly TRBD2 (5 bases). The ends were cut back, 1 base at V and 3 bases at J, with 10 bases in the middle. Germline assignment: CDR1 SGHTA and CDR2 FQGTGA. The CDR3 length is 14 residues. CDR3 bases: TGTGCCAGCAGCTTAAGTCGTGGGAGCTACGAGCAGTACTTC. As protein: CASSLSRGSYEQYF.

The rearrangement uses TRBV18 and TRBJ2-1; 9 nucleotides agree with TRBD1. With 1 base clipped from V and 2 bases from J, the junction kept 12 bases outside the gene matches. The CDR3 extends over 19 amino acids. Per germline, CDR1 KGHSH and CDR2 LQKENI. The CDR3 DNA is TGTGCCAGCTCACCACAAAATGGGGGGGACAGGGTGACCTACAATGAGCAGTTCTTC. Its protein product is CASSPQNGGDRVTYNEQFF.

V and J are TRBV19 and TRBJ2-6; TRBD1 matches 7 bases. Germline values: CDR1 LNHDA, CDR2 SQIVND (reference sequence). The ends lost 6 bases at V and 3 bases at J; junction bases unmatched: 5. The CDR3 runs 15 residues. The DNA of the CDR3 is TGTGCCAGTAGAGCCCCAGGGGGTGGGGCCAACGTCCTGACTTTC. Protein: CASRAPGGGANVLTF.

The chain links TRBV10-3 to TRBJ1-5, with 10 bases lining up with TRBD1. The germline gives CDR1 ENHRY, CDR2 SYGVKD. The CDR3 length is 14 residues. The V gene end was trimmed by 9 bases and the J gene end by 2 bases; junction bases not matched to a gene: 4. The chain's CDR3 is CAIAGTGGNQPQHF. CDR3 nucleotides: TGTGCCATAGCCGGGACAGGGGGCAATCAGCCCCAGCATTTT.

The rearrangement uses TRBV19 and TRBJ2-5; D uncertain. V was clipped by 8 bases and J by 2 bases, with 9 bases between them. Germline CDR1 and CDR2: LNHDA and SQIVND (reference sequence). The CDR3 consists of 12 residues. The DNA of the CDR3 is TGTGCCAGTGGTGAGAGACAAGAGACCCAGTACTTC. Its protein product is CASGERQETQYF.

Here the CDR3 DNA reads TGTGCCAGCAACAGACAGGGGACCACTGAAGCTTTCTTT. Protein: CASNRQGTTEAFF. The gene calls are TRBV13 and TRBJ1-1; 8 nucleotides agree with TRBD1. Germline assignment: CDR1 PRHDT and CDR2 FYEKMQ (reference sequence). The CDR3 extends over 13 amino acids. Germline trimming cut 7 bases from V and 4 bases from J; bases unmatched to any gene: 5.

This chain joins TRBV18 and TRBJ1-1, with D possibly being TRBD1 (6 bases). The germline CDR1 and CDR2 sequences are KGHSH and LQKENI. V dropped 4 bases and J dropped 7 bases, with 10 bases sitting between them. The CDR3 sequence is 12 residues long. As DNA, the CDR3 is TGTGCCAGCTCACAAGACAGGAATGAAGCTTTCTTT. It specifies CASSQDRNEAFF.